The present TCR beta chain was sequenced within a study of T cells in Graves' hyperthyroidism and ophthalmopathy. Researchers took RNA transcripts and amplified the TCR beta CDR3 regions from them. The HTBI set primed first-round TCR CDR3 RT-PCR. TCRdb reprocessed the multiplex PCR reads via MiXCR and lists one record per CDR3 protein. The data contain approximately 620,000 distinct CDR3 sequences, approximately 15% of them singletons. The CDR3 spans 13 residues. V was cut by 5 bases and J by 7 bases, with 14 bases left in between. Looked up from germline, CDR1 is KGHDR and CDR2 is SFDVKD. Recently diagnosed hyperthyroidism of less than 2 months' duration affected patients aged 18 to 65. This clonotype has at least ten counts.

This sequence was found in a woman aged 25 to 45 with Graves' hyperthyroidism that later progressed to Graves' ophthalmopathy. The sequenced sample consisted of blood. This chain connects TRBV24-1 to TRBJ2-7; D gene unclear. CDR3 amino acids: CATSGPRVAEQYF. For the CDR3, the DNA is TGTGCCACCAGTGGCCCCCGGGTCGCAGAGCAGTACTTC.